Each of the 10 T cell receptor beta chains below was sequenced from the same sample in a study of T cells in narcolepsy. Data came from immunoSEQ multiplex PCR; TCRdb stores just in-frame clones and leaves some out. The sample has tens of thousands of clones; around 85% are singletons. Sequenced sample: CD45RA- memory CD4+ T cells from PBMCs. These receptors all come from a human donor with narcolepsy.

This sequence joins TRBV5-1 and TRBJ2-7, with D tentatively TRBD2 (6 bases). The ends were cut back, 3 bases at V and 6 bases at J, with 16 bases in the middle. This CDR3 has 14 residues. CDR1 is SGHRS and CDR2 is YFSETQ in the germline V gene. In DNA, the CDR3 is TGCGCCAGCAGCTCGGGACTCCCAGGGTCCGAGCAGTACTTC. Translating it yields CASSSGLPGSEQYF.

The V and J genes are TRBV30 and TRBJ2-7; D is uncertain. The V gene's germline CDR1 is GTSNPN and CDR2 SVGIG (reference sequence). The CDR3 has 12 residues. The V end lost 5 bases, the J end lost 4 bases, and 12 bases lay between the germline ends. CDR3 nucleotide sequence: TGTGCCTGGGAAAATAACAGATACGAGCAGTACTTC. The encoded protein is CAWENNRYEQYF.

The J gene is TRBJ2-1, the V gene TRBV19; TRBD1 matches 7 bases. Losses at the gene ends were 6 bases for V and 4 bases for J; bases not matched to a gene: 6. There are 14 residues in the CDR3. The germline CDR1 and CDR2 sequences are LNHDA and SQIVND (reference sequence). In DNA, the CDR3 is TGTGCCAGTAGCACCGGGACAGCTTACAATGAGCAGTTCTTC. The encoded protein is CASSTGTAYNEQFF. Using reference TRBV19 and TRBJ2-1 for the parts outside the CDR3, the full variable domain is DGGITQSPKYLFRKEGQNVTLSCEQNLNHDAMYWYRQDPGQGLRLIYYSQIVNDFQKGDIAEGYSVSREKKESFPLTVTSAQKNPTAFYLCASSTGTAYNEQFFGPGTRLTVL.

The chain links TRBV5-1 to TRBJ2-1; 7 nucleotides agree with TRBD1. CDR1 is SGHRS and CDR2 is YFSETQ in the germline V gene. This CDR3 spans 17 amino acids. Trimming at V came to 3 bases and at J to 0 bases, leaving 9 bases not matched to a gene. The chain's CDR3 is CASSSGQETGSYNEQFF. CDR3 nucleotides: TGCGCCAGCAGCTCAGGACAGGAAACTGGCTCCTACAATGAGCAGTTCTTC.

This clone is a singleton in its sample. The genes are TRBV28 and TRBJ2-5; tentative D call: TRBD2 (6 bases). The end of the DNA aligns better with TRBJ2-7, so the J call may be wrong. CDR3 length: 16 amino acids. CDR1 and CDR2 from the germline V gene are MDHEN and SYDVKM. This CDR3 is CASSGGSRHIAYEQYF. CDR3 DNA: TGTGCCAGCAGTGGGGGGAGTCGACATATAGCCTACGAGCAGTACTTC.

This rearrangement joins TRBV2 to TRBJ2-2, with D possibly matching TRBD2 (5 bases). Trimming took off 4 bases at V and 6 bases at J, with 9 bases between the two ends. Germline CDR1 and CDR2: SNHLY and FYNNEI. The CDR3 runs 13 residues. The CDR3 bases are TGTGCCAGCAGTGGGAGGTGGGCCGGGGAGCTGTTTTTT. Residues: CASSGRWAGELFF.

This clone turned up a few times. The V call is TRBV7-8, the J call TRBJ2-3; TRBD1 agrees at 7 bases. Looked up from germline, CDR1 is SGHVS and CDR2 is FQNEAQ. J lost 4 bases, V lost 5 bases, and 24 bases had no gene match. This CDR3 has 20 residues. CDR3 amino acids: CASSPEDRAFQFLWPDTQYF. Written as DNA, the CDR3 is TGTGCCAGCAGCCCCGAAGACAGGGCTTTCCAGTTTCTTTGGCCAGATACGCAGTATTTT.

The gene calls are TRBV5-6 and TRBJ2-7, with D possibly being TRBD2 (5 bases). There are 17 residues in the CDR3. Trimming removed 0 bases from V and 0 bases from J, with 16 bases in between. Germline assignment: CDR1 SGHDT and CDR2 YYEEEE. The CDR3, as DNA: TGTGCCAGCAGCTTGGGGGAGCTGCGGCGCTTCTCCTACGAGCAGTACTTC. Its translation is CASSLGELRRFSYEQYF.

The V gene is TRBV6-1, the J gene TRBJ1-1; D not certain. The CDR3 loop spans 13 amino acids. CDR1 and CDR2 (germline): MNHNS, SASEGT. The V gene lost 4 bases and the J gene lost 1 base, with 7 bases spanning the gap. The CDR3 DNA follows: TGTGCCAGCAGTGTCGAGTGGAACACTGAAGCTTTCTTT. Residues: CASSVEWNTEAFF.

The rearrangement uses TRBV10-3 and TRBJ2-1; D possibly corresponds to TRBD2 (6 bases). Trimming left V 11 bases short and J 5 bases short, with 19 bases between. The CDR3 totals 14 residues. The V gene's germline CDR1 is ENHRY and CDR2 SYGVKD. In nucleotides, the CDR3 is TGTGCCGCAAGACCGGGACTGGAAAACAATGAGCAGTTCTTC. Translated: CAARPGLENNEQFF.